The 2 T cell receptor beta chains below come from one sample, sequenced in a study of T-cell memory formation after mild COVID-19. TCRdb recomputed calls from the 5' RACE reads with MiXCR, one row per CDR3 protein. The sample holds under 450,000 distinct CDR3 sequences; 20% to 25% are singletons and the top ten take roughly a fifth. The sample consisted of PBMCs or a T cell subset sorted from them (not recorded which). Source of these receptors: a man between 18 and 29 years old who had mild COVID-19 (a few samples of this study predate the infection). Cell type and time point are not known.

This clonotype was seen ten or more times. The rearrangement links TRBV5-1 to TRBJ2-7; TRBD1 agrees at 8 bases. The germline V gene encodes CDR1 SGHRS and CDR2 YFSETQ. V lost 4 bases, J lost 6 bases, and 6 bases stayed unmatched. The CDR3 spans 13 residues. CDR3 DNA: TGCGCCAGCAGCGGAACAGGGGGAGTCGAGCAGTACTTC. Translation: CASSGTGGVEQYF.

The chain combines TRBV29-1 with TRBJ1-6; 9 nucleotides agree with TRBD1. The CDR3 runs to 13 residues. Looked up from germline, CDR1 is SQVTM and CDR2 is ANQGSEA. Trimming took 5 bases from V and 7 from J; bases not matched to a gene: 3. CDR3 loop: CSVRTGANSPLHF. For the CDR3, the DNA is TGCAGCGTTAGGACAGGGGCAAATTCACCCCTCCACTTT.